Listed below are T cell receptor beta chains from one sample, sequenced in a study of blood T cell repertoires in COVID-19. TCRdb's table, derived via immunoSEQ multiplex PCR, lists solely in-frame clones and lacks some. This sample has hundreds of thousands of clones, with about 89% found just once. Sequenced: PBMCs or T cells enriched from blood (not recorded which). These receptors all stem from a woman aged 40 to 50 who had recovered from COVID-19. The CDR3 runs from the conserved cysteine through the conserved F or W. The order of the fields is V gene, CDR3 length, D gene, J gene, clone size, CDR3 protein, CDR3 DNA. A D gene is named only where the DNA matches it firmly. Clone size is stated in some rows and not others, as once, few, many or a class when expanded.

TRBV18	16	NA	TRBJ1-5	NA	CASSPRGIGGNQPQHF	TGTGCCAGCTCACCAAGAGGCATCGGTGGCAATCAGCCCCAGCATTTT
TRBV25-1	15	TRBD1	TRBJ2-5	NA	CASSELGQGRETQYF	TGTGCCAGCAGTGAATTAGGACAGGGGAGGGAGACCCAGTACTTC
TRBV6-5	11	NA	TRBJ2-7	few	CASLESYEQYF	TGTGCCAGCTTGGAGTCCTACGAGCAGTACTTC
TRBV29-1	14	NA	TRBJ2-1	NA	CSVEGGEIYNEQFF	TGCAGCGTTGAAGGGGGGGAGATATACAATGAGCAGTTCTTC
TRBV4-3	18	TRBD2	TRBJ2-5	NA	CASSQVVAGGWNQETQYF	TGCGCCAGCAGCCAAGTAGTAGCGGGGGGGTGGAACCAAGAGACCCAGTACTTC
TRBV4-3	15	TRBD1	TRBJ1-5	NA	CASSRGGLRGQPQHF	TGCGCCAGCAGCCGAGGGGGCCTCCGAGGTCAGCCCCAGCATTTT
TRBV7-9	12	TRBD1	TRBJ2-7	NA	CASSHSQGAEGF	TGTGCCAGCAGCCATTCCCAGGGGGCGGAGGGCTTC
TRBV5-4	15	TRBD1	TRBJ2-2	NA	CASSLGRGRPGELFF	TGTGCCAGCAGCTTGGGCAGGGGGCGCCCCGGGGAGCTGTTTTTT
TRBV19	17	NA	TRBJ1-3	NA	CASSIVEGLYSGNTIYF	TGTGCCAGTAGTATAGTGGAGGGGCTTTACTCTGGAAACACCATATATTTT
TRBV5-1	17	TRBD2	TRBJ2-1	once	CASSRHSTSSFDNEQFF	TGCGCCAGCAGCCGCCACTCGACTAGCTCTTTTGATAATGAGCAGTTCTTC
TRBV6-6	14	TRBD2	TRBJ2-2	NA	CASSYPSGTGELFF	TGTGCCAGCAGTTATCCTAGCGGAACCGGGGAGCTGTTTTTT
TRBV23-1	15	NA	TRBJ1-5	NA	CASSPRLDSNQPQHF	TGCGCCAGCAGTCCCCGACTCGATAGCAATCAGCCCCAGCATTTT
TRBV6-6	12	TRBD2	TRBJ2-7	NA	CGSRDYDYEQYF	TGTGGCTCTCGGGACTATGATTACGAGCAGTACTTC
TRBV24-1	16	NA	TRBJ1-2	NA	CATSDSPRTANYGYTF	TGTGCCACCAGTGATTCCCCTCGGACAGCTAACTATGGCTACACCTTC
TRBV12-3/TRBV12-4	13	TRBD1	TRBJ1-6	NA	CASTLKTGSPLHF	TGTGCCAGCACCCTTAAGACAGGGTCACCCCTCCACTTT
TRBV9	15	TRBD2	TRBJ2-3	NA	CASSAGLAGPYTQYF	TGTGCCAGCAGCGCCGGACTAGCGGGGCCCTATACGCAGTATTTT
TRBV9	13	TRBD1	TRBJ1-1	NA	CASSVQGGPGAFF	TGTGCCAGCAGCGTTCAGGGGGGTCCAGGGGCTTTCTTT
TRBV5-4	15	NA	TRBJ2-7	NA	CASSLGTAVSYEQYF	TGTGCCAGCAGCTTGGGAACAGCGGTGTCCTACGAGCAGTACTTC
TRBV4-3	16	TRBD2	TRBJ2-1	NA	CASSRPRAGGYNEQFF	TGCGCCAGCAGCCGCCCTCGGGCGGGAGGCTACAATGAGCAGTTCTTC
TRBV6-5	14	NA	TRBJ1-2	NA	CASSYQGPGYGYTF	TGTGCCAGCAGTTACCAGGGCCCGGGCTATGGCTACACCTTC
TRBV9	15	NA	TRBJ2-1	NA	CASSEAEGPYNEQFF	TGTGCCAGCAGCGAAGCGGAGGGGCCCTACAATGAGCAGTTCTTC
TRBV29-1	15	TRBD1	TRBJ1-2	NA	CSVRDRGSLTYGYTF	TGCAGCGTCCGGGACAGGGGGTCCTTAACTTATGGCTACACCTTC
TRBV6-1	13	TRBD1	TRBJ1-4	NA	CASKGTGGEKLFF	TGTGCCAGCAAGGGGACAGGGGGTGAAAAACTGTTTTTT
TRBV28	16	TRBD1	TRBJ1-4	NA	CASSLGQGGISEKLFF	TGTGCCAGCAGTTTGGGACAGGGAGGGATAAGTGAAAAACTGTTTTTT
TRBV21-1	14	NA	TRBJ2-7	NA	CASRFRVRGHEQYF	TGTGCCAGCAGATTCCGCGTCAGGGGCCACGAGCAGTACTTC
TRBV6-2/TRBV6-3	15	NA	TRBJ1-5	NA	CASSYSRAINQPQHF	TGTGCCAGCAGTTACTCTCGAGCCATAAATCAGCCCCAGCATTTT
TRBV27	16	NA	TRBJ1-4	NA	CASSLGQSELREKLFF	TGTGCCAGCAGTTTGGGACAATCGGAATTGCGAGAAAAACTGTTTTTT
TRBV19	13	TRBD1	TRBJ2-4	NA	CASSNRGPDIQYF	TGTGCCAGTAGTAACAGGGGGCCGGACATTCAGTACTTC
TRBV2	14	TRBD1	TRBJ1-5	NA	CASSDRGINQPQHF	TGTGCCAGTTCGGACAGGGGAATCAATCAGCCCCAGCATTTT
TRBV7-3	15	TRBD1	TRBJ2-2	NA	CASSVTGGDTGELFF	TGTGCCAGCAGCGTGACAGGGGGGGACACCGGGGAGCTGTTTTTT
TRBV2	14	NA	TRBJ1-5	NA	CASSDMGGNQPQHF	TGTGCCAGCAGTGATATGGGCGGCAATCAGCCCCAGCATTTT
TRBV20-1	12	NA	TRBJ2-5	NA	CSASPSQETQYF	TGCAGTGCTAGTCCCAGTCAAGAGACCCAGTACTTC
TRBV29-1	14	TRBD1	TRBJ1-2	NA	CSVERRTGVLGYTF	TGCAGCGTTGAACGACGGACAGGGGTTTTGGGCTACACCTTC
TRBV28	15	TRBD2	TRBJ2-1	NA	CASSPAGTSLNEQFF	TGTGCCAGCAGTCCTGCCGGGACTAGCCTTAATGAGCAGTTCTTC
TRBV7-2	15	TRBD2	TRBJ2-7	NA	CASSQSRGGVHGQYF	TGTGCCAGCAGTCAGTCACGGGGGGGCGTACATGGGCAGTACTTC
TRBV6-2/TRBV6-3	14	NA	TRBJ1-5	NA	CASSTPVSNQPQHF	TGTGCCAGCAGCACCCCGGTTAGCAATCAGCCCCAGCATTTT
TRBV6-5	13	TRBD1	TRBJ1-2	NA	CASSYADRAGYTF	TGTGCCAGCAGTTACGCCGACAGGGCCGGCTACACCTTC
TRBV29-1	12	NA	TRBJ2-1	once	CSHALVSNEQFF	TGCAGCCATGCACTAGTTTCCAATGAGCAGTTCTTC
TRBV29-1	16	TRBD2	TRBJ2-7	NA	CSVEGGTSGSRYEQYF	TGCAGCGTTGAAGGAGGGACTAGCGGGAGTCGGTACGAGCAGTACTTC
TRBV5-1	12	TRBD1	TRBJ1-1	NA	CASQGENTEAFF	TGCGCCAGTCAGGGGGAAAACACTGAAGCTTTCTTT
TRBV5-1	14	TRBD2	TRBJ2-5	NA	CASSSGLARETQYF	TGCGCCAGCAGTTCAGGACTAGCGAGAGAGACCCAGTACTTC
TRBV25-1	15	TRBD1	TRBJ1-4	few	CASSGAGTANEKLFF	TGTGCCAGCAGTGGGGCCGGGACAGCTAATGAAAAACTGTTTTTT
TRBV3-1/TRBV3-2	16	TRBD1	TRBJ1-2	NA	CASSQGPGQGDYGYTF	TGTGCCAGCAGCCAAGGCCCGGGACAGGGCGACTATGGCTACACCTTC
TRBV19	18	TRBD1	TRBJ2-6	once	CASSTRQGASSGANVLTF	TGTGCCAGTAGTACCCGACAGGGGGCCTCCTCTGGGGCCAACGTCCTGACTTTC
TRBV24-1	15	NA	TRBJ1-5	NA	CATIVKEGTTEPQHF	TGTGCCACCATTGTCAAGGAGGGGACGACTGAGCCCCAGCATTTT
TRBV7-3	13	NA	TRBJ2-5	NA	CASSLAIQETQYF	TGTGCCAGCAGCCTCGCGATTCAAGAGACCCAGTACTTC
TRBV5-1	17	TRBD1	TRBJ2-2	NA	CASSLGLGTENTGELFF	TGCGCCAGCAGCCTGGGGCTAGGGACAGAGAACACCGGGGAGCTGTTTTTT
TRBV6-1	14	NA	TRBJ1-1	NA	CASSEEAGYTEAFF	TGTGCCAGCAGTGAAGAGGCAGGTTACACTGAAGCTTTCTTT
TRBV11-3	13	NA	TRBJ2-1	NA	CASSQVSKHEQFF	TGTGCCAGCAGCCAAGTGAGCAAGCATGAGCAGTTCTTC
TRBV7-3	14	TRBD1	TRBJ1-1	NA	CASREGTGGTEAFF	TGTGCCAGCAGAGAAGGGACAGGGGGCACTGAAGCTTTCTTT
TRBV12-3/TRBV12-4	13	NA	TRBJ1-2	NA	CASTPGENRGYTF	TGTGCCAGCACCCCGGGGGAGAATCGTGGCTACACCTTC
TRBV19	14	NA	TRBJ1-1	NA	CASSIGTPNTEAFF	TGTGCCAGTAGTATCGGGACACCGAACACTGAAGCTTTCTTT
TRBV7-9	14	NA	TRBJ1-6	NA	CASRPQGGGSPLHF	TGTGCCAGCAGGCCACAGGGTGGGGGTTCACCCCTCCACTTT
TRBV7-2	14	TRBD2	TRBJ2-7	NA	CASTPGGAAGEQYF	TGTGCCAGCACCCCCGGGGGGGCGGCGGGGGAGCAGTACTTC